This is a list of T cell receptor beta chains from one sample in a study of CD8 T cells in ankylosing spondylitis. TCRdb itself ran the 5' RACE reads through MiXCR, one entry per CDR3 protein. The table has more than 650,000 distinct CDR3 sequences, 12% seen once; the top ten hold approximately 0.46%. The sequenced sample consisted of blood, either unsorted or a sorted T cell fraction (not recorded which). These receptors were taken from a male donor with ankylosing spondylitis. Both conserved end residues are part of each CDR3. Each record gives: clone size, D gene, J gene, V gene, CDR3 protein, CDR3 DNA. The D gene is left open where the match is weak. Clone size, where shown, is once, few, many, or a class for clones that have expanded.

NA NA TRBJ1-1 TRBV20-1 CSATGIYTEAFF TGCAGTGCTACAGGAATATACACTGAAGCTTTCTTT
few TRBD1 TRBJ2-3 TRBV10-1 CASSRAGQGEDTQYF TGCGCCAGCAGCCGCGCGGGACAGGGAGAAGATACGCAGTATTTT
NA TRBD1 TRBJ2-1 TRBV6-5 CASSWGQGMVNEQFF TGTGCCAGCAGTTGGGGACAGGGGATGGTAAATGAGCAGTTCTTC
few TRBD2 TRBJ2-7 TRBV7-6 CASSLAPAEREWSYEQYF TGTGCCAGCAGCTTAGCCCCAGCGGAGCGGGAGTGGTCCTACGAGCAGTACTTC
NA NA TRBJ2-2 TRBV6-1 CASSPLRGGNTGELFF TGTGCCAGCAGTCCCCTCCGTGGAGGTAACACCGGGGAGCTGTTTTTT
many TRBD1 TRBJ2-1 TRBV20-1 CSARDLGQGAYEQFF TGCAGTGCTAGAGATTTGGGACAGGGGGCATATGAGCAGTTCTTC
many TRBD1 TRBJ2-5 TRBV5-1 CASSYGQGETQYF TGCGCCAGCAGCTATGGACAGGGAGAGACCCAGTACTTC
few NA TRBJ2-7 TRBV6-5 CASSYSLGHVYEQYF TGTGCCAGCAGTTACTCGCTGGGACATGTCTACGAGCAGTACTTC
NA NA TRBJ1-1 TRBV28 CANSRGSYTEAFF TGTGCCAACTCCCGGGGGAGCTACACTGAAGCTTTCTTT
NA NA TRBJ1-2 TRBV2 CASNPGGSYGYTF TGTGCCAGCAATCCGGGAGGCAGCTATGGCTACACCTTC
NA TRBD1 TRBJ1-1 TRBV7-8 CASSARDRAESSEAFF TGTGCCAGCAGCGCGCGGGACAGGGCAGAATCTAGTGAAGCTTTCTTT
few TRBD2 TRBJ2-1 TRBV20-1 CSAHSGDSYNEQFF TGCAGTGCTCATAGCGGGGACTCCTACAATGAGCAGTTCTTC
NA TRBD2 TRBJ2-4 TRBV20-1 CSAYSGGGNIQYF TGCAGTGCTTATAGCGGGGGGGGGAACATTCAGTACTTC
few NA TRBJ2-2 TRBV10-3 CAIGGTGTSNTGELFF TGTGCCATCGGGGGTACCGGGACCTCGAACACCGGGGAGCTGTTTTTT
NA TRBD1 TRBJ2-1 TRBV24-1 CATSDPGTGGSNEQFF TGTGCCACCAGTGATCCCGGGACAGGGGGCTCAAATGAGCAGTTCTTC
few NA TRBJ2-2 TRBV7-8 CASSFAGAGELFF TGTGCCAGCAGCTTCGCGGGCGCCGGGGAGCTGTTTTTT
NA TRBD1 TRBJ1-1 TRBV10-3 CAITEGTEGYEAFF TGTGCCATCACCGAGGGGACAGAAGGATATGAAGCTTTCTTT
NA NA TRBJ2-5 TRBV18 CASSPRAARETQYF TGTGCCAGCTCACCGCGAGCGGCCAGAGAGACCCAGTACTTC
few TRBD2 TRBJ2-7 TRBV2 CASIRRREGYEQYF TGTGCCAGCATTCGAAGGCGGGAGGGTTACGAGCAGTACTTC
many NA TRBJ2-3 TRBV20-1 CSASRGASTDTQYF TGCAGTGCTAGTCGGGGGGCTAGCACAGATACGCAGTATTTT
few TRBD2 TRBJ2-2 TRBV20-1 CSAKLAGTGELFF TGCAGTGCTAAACTAGCGGGGACCGGGGAGCTGTTTTTT
many NA TRBJ1-1 TRBV15 CATLDNMNTEAFF TGTGCCACCCTAGATAACATGAACACTGAAGCTTTCTTT
NA TRBD2 TRBJ2-2 TRBV7-2 CASSLGLAPTGELFF TGTGCCAGCAGCTTAGGACTAGCTCCTACCGGGGAGCTGTTTTTT
many NA TRBJ1-2 TRBV5-1 CASSLLGRANYGYTF TGCGCCAGCAGCTTGCTCGGCAGGGCTAACTATGGCTACACCTTC
few NA TRBJ2-1 TRBV4-3 CASSQEGQGTYNEQFF TGCGCCAGCAGCCAAGAGGGCCAGGGTACCTACAATGAGCAGTTCTTC
NA TRBD1 TRBJ1-2 TRBV7-2 CASSLESGQDYGYTF TGTGCCAGCAGCTTAGAATCGGGACAGGACTATGGCTACACCTTC